A single sample is the source of the 23 T cell receptor beta chains below, sequenced in a study of blood T cell repertoires in COVID-19. Measured with immunoSEQ multiplex PCR; TCRdb has only the in-frame clones, and not every one. The sample lists 200,000 to 300,000 clones, 80% to 90% occurring once. The material sequenced was peripheral blood. The receptors come from a man in his fifties or sixties with acute or convalescent COVID-19.

This clone showed up just a few times. The V call is TRBV5-8, the J call TRBJ2-6; D is unclear. Germline-derived CDR1 and CDR2 are SGHTS and YDEGEE. This CDR3 spans 16 amino acids. Trimming left V 7 bases short and J 0 bases short, with 14 bases between. CDR3 DNA: TGTGCCAGCCGACCGAGACTTGGCTCTGGGGCCAACGTCCTGACTTTC. As protein: CASRPRLGSGANVLTF.

This clone has a handful of counts. The rearrangement joins TRBV19 to TRBJ2-5, with 12 bases fitting TRBD1. The CDR3 contains 20 residues. Germline CDR1 LNHDA, CDR2 SQIVND (reference sequence). J was trimmed by 2 bases and V by 0 bases; bases with no gene match: 13. The CDR3 spells CASSIDLWGQGAFPQETQYF. The CDR3 DNA follows: TGTGCCAGTAGTATAGATCTATGGGGACAGGGGGCGTTCCCTCAAGAGACCCAGTACTTC.

This clone has just one count. The gene calls are TRBV19 and TRBJ2-7; 8 nucleotides match TRBD2. The junction had 5 bases not matched to a gene; V was cut back by 10 bases and J by 0 bases. The CDR3 has 13 residues. The germline V gene has CDR1 LNHDA and CDR2 SQIVND (reference sequence). CDR3 sequence reads: CATAGGVSYEQYF. The DNA of the CDR3 is TGTGCCACCGCCGGGGGGGTCTCCTACGAGCAGTACTTC.

The rearrangement joins TRBV5-1 to TRBJ1-1; D is ambiguous. Germline CDR1 reads SGHRS; CDR2 reads YFSETQ. The CDR3 has 14 residues. V was trimmed by 5 bases and J by 0 bases, leaving 11 bases between them. In nucleotides, the CDR3 is TGCGCCAGCAGTTTACAGAGCCTGAACACTGAAGCTTTCTTT. This sequence encodes CASSLQSLNTEAFF. Full variable domain (missing parts from reference TRBV5-1 and TRBJ1-1): KAGVTQTPRYLIKTRGQQVTLSCSPISGHRSVSWYQQTPGQGLQFLFEYFSETQRNKGNFPGRFSGRQFSNSRSEMNVSTLELGDSALYLCASSLQSLNTEAFFGQGTRLTVV.

This sequence joins TRBV4-3 and TRBJ2-1; 9 bases fit TRBD2. J lost 6 bases, V lost 0 bases, and 9 bases had no gene match. The CDR3 totals 17 residues. In germline, CDR1 is LGHNA, CDR2 YSLEER. The CDR3 DNA follows: TGCGCCAGCAGCCAAGAGGGAGTGGCGGGAGGGCTCAATGAGCAGTTCTTC. Its translation: CASSQEGVAGGLNEQFF.

The chain recombines TRBV4-1 with TRBJ1-2; D might be TRBD1 (6 bases). V was shortened by 1 base and J by 2 bases, with 11 bases between the two germline ends. The CDR3 loop spans 15 amino acids. Germline V gene sequence: CDR1 MGHRA, CDR2 YSYEKL. The DNA of the CDR3 is TGCGCCAGCAGCCAAGGAGGGACAACGAACTATGGCTACACCTTC. This encodes CASSQGGTTNYGYTF.

The CDR3 DNA is TGTGCCAGCAGCTTCGGTGCAGGGTCGAGTGATGGCTACACCTTC. Protein sequence: CASSFGAGSSDGYTF. This chain connects TRBV7-9 to TRBJ1-2; a weak D match, TRBD1 (5 bases). Germline lookup yields CDR1 SEHNR and CDR2 FQNEAQ (reference sequence). V lost 3 bases to trimming and J lost 6 bases, with 17 bases between them. The CDR3 contains 15 residues.

The chain recombines TRBV7-6 with TRBJ2-7, with TRBD2 identical over 8 bases. Per germline, CDR1 SGHVS and CDR2 FNYEAQ. V dropped 1 base and J dropped 2; count of bases not matched to a gene: 7. This CDR3 region has 16 residues. As DNA, the CDR3 is TGTGCCAGCAGCTTAGGGGCTAGCGGGTTTCCCTACGAGCAGTACTTC. This encodes CASSLGASGFPYEQYF.

This rearrangement joins TRBV19 to TRBJ2-7; D perhaps matches TRBD2 (6 bases). V lost 5 bases, J lost 2 bases, and 13 bases lay in between. In germline, CDR1 is LNHDA, CDR2 SQIVND (reference sequence). The CDR3 is 14 amino acids. In DNA form, the CDR3 reads TGTGCCAGTAGTTCTGGGACTTCGACCTACGAGCAGTACTTC. It specifies CASSSGTSTYEQYF.

The J gene is TRBJ2-3, the V gene TRBV9; tentatively, D is TRBD2 (5 bases). V shed 3 bases and J shed 1 base, with 24 bases lying between them. Germline V gene sequence: CDR1 SGDLS, CDR2 YYNGEE. The CDR3 consists of 19 residues. The CDR3 DNA sequence: TGTGCCAGCAGCGCCCCCGGTGTGGGAAGCGGTGGGGGCACAGATACGCAGTATTTT. It specifies CASSAPGVGSGGGTDTQYF. Full variable domain (remainder filled in from reference TRBV9 and TRBJ2-3): DSGVTQTPKHLITATGQRVTLRCSPRSGDLSVYWYQQSLDQGLQFLIQYYNGEERAKGNILERFSAQQFPDLHSELNLSSLELGDSALYFCASSAPGVGSGGGTDTQYFGPGTRLTVL.

The chain combines TRBV4-1 with TRBJ2-7; 9 positions agree with TRBD1. V dropped 4 bases and J dropped 6; count of bases not matched to a gene: 13. The germline V gene encodes CDR1 MGHRA and CDR2 YSYEKL. The CDR3 sequence is 16 residues long. The chain's CDR3 is CASSPPKGTGGTEQYF. CDR3 nucleotides: TGCGCCAGCAGCCCCCCAAAGGGTACAGGGGGCACCGAGCAGTACTTC.

The V gene is TRBV19, the J gene TRBJ2-1; maybe TRBD2 (6 bases). Germline loops: CDR1 LNHDA, CDR2 SQIVND (reference sequence). The CDR3 runs 14 residues. With 6 bases removed from V and 8 bases from J, the gap between germline ends came to 17 bases. Here the CDR3 DNA reads TGTGCCAGTAGGGAGGGAACCCTCTGGGATGAGCAGTTCTTC. Amino acid sequence: CASREGTLWDEQFF.

This rearrangement joins TRBV27 to TRBJ2-7, with 7 bases that match TRBD1. The germline gives CDR1 MNHEY, CDR2 SMNVEV (reference sequence). This CDR3 spans 13 amino acids. With V trimmed by 6 bases and J by 1 base, 3 bases remained unmatched. Here the CDR3 reads CASSGQVSYEQYF. The CDR3 DNA reads as TGTGCCAGCAGCGGACAGGTATCCTACGAGCAGTACTTC.

The V and J genes are TRBV19 and TRBJ1-2; TRBD1 matches 8 bases. CDR3 length: 14 amino acids. CDR1 and CDR2 from the germline V gene are LNHDA and SQIVND (reference sequence). The J segment lost 2 bases and the V segment lost 8 bases, leaving 7 bases of the junction unmatched. The CDR3 bases are TGTGCCAGTTATACCAGACAGGGGAACTATGGCTACACCTTC. It yields the protein CASYTRQGNYGYTF.

The chain uses TRBV6-5 and TRBJ2-7; 12 nucleotides line up with TRBD1. Germline V gene sequence: CDR1 MNHEY, CDR2 SVGAGI. V trimming: 5 bases; J trimming: 6 bases; junction bases outside the gene matches: 5. The CDR3 is 14 amino acids. The CDR3 bases are TGTGCCAGCAGTCCCGGGACAGGGGGCAGCGAGCAGTACTTC. Its protein product is CASSPGTGGSEQYF.

The chain uses TRBV5-1 and TRBJ2-2; tentative D call: TRBD1 (5 bases). Trimming cost V 4 bases and J 3 bases, with 13 bases left between them. In germline, CDR1 is SGHRS, CDR2 YFSETQ. This CDR3 region has 15 residues. The CDR3, as DNA: TGCGCCAGCAGCGGTCAGGGTGGGGACACCGGGGAGCTGTTTTTT. Protein sequence: CASSGQGGDTGELFF.

This clone was found once. The V call is TRBV6-1, the J call TRBJ1-1; D possibly corresponds to TRBD1 (6 bases). V lost 5 bases to trimming and J lost 11 bases, with 21 bases between them. The germline V gene encodes CDR1 MNHNS and CDR2 SASEGT. The CDR3 extends over 14 amino acids. The CDR3 protein is CASSSRTVSGVAFF. For the CDR3, the DNA is TGTGCCAGCAGTTCAAGGACAGTCTCCGGGGTGGCTTTCTTT.

In DNA, the CDR3 is TGTGCCAGCAGCGGGGGGGCTTTTACTGAGCAGTTCTTC. It is translated as CASSGGAFTEQFF. This chain joins TRBV7-3 and TRBJ2-1, with a tentative D call TRBD2 (7 bases). The V and J ends lost 5 bases and 9 bases respectively, with 14 bases between them. The CDR3 contains 13 residues. Germline V gene sequence: CDR1 SGHTA, CDR2 FQGTGA.

The DNA for the CDR3 is TGTGCCATCAGAGGCGGGGGGGACCAAGAGACCCAGTACTTC. This codes for CAIRGGGDQETQYF. The rearrangement joins TRBV10-3 to TRBJ2-5, with 9 bases that match TRBD2. This CDR3 has 14 residues. The germline CDR1 and CDR2 sequences are ENHRY and SYGVKD. Trimming cost V 6 bases and J 0 bases; bases outside gene matches: 2.

The chain uses TRBV14 and TRBJ2-7; TRBD1 might be the D (5 bases). The length of the CDR3 is 16 residues. Trimming took 1 base from V and 2 from J, leaving 15 bases between them. The V gene's germline CDR1 is SGHDN and CDR2 FVKESK. CDR3 sequence: CASSQGWATGTYEQYF. The CDR3 DNA follows: TGTGCCAGCAGCCAAGGATGGGCCACAGGCACCTACGAGCAGTACTTC. Full variable domain (outside the CDR3, taken from reference TRBV14 and TRBJ2-7): EAGVTQFPSHSVIEKGQTVTLRCDPISGHDNLYWYRRVMGKEIKFLLHFVKESKQDESGMPNNRFLAERTGGTYSTLKVQPAELEDSGVYFCASSQGWATGTYEQYFGPGTRLTVT.

V gene TRBV6-2 or TRBV6-3 combines with J gene TRBJ1-2; 8 bases are a match to TRBD1. Germline V gene data show CDR1 as MNHEY and CDR2 as SVGEGT. The CDR3 totals 17 residues. Germline trimming cut 6 bases from V and 2 bases from J; bases unmatched to any gene: 14. For the CDR3, the DNA is TGTGCCAGCAGCCTCCGACAGGGGACAACTTCGAACTATGGCTACACCTTC. Protein product: CASSLRQGTTSNYGYTF.

V and J are TRBV7-9 and TRBJ1-1, with a possible D match to TRBD1 (5 bases). From germline, CDR1 is SEHNR and CDR2 FQNEAQ (reference sequence). V gave up 5 bases and J gave up 5 bases, with 9 bases separating them. The CDR3 spans 12 residues. The CDR3 DNA reads as TGTGCCAGCAGCCCTCAGGGTACTGAAGCTTTCTTT. It translates to CASSPQGTEAFF.

The chain recombines TRBV9 with TRBJ2-3; tentatively, D is TRBD2 (5 bases). The CDR3 consists of 16 residues. V was cut by 0 bases and J by 6 bases, with 17 bases left in between. The germline V gene has CDR1 SGDLS and CDR2 YYNGEE. The CDR3 coding sequence is TGTGCCAGCAGCGTAGGTCGCGGGTCGGCCTGGGATACGCAGTATTTT. This codes for CASSVGRGSAWDTQYF. Based on the CDR3 plus reference TRBV9 and TRBJ2-3, the full variable domain is DSGVTQTPKHLITATGQRVTLRCSPRSGDLSVYWYQQSLDQGLQFLIQYYNGEERAKGNILERFSAQQFPDLHSELNLSSLELGDSALYFCASSVGRGSAWDTQYFGPGTRLTVL.